The subject of this entry is one TCR beta chain. Its matching antigen is unknown. Use of 60 Vbeta and 13 Jbeta primers characterized the PCR. Clones were sequenced by immunoSEQ multiplex PCR, and TCRdb holds only the in-frame ones, with some missing. This sample has about 140,000 clones, with 80% to 90% found just once. This entry belongs to a study of cytomegalovirus exposure and HLA in healthy donors. The study's findings and limits: In a later analysis, HLA-associated beta chains showed higher expansion and lower generation probabilities than comparable chains. Roughly even sequencing depth across donors was the assumption behind the presence/absence analyses.

The CDR3 extends over 16 amino acids. V was clipped by 3 bases and J by 0 bases, with 12 bases between them. Germline loops: CDR1 LNHDA, CDR2 SQIVND (reference sequence). This chain connects TRBV19 to TRBJ1-3, with D unresolved. This sequence was found in a woman between 40 and 50 years old in good health and CMV-seropositive. Sequencing was performed on PBMCs. For the CDR3, the DNA is TGTGCCAGTAGTATCTGGCAGTTATCCTCTGGAAACACCATATATTTT. This encodes CASSIWQLSSGNTIYF.